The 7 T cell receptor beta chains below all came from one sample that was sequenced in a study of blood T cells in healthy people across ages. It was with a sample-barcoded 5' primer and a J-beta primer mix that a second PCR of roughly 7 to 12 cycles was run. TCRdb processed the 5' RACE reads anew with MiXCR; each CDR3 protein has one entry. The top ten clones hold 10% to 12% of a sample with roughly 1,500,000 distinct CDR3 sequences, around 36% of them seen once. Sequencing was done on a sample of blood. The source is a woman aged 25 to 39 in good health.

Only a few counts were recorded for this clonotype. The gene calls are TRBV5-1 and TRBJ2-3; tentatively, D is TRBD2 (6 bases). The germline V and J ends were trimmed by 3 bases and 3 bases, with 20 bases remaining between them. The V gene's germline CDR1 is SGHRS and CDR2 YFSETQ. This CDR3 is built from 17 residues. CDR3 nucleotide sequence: TGCGCCAGCAGCTCCCTTTCGGTTAGCGGCCCTACAGATACGCAGTATTTT. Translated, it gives CASSSLSVSGPTDTQYF.

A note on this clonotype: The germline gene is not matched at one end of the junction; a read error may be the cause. CDR3 in amino acids: CAGSYSTPGSSYEQYF. The CDR3 DNA follows: TGTGCCGGCAGTTACTCGACTCCAGGTAGCTCCTACGAGCAGTACTTC. This chain uses TRBV6-6 with TRBJ2-7; D unclear. The length of the CDR3 is 16 residues. Germline V gene data show CDR1 as MNHNY and CDR2 as SVGAGI (reference sequence).

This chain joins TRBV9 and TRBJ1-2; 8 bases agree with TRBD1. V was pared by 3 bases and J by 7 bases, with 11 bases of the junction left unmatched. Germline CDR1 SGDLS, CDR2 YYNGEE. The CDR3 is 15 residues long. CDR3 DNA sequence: TGTGCCAGCAGCGCTCAACAGACAGGGGATGGTGGCTACACCTTC. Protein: CASSAQQTGDGGYTF.

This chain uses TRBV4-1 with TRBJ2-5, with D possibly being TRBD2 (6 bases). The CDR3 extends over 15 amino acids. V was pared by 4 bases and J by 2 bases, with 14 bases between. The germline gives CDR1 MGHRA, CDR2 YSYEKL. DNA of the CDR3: TGCGCCAGCAGCCTCCGGGACTTAGAACAAGAGACCCAGTACTTC. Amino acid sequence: CASSLRDLEQETQYF.

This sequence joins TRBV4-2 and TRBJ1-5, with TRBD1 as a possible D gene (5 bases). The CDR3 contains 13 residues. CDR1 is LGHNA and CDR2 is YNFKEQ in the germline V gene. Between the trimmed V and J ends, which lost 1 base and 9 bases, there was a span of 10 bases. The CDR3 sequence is CASSQVRDSPQHF. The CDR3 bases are TGTGCCAGCAGCCAAGTCAGGGATTCGCCCCAGCATTTT.

The CDR3 sequence is CSALGPGGNTQYF. The CDR3 DNA sequence: TGCAGTGCTCTGGGCCCAGGGGGGAATACGCAGTATTTT. The chain uses TRBV20-1 and TRBJ2-3, with a tentative D call TRBD1 (7 bases). Trimming left V 5 bases short and J 7 bases short, with 16 bases between. Looked up from germline, CDR1 is DFQATT and CDR2 is SNEGSKA (reference sequence). The CDR3 contains 13 residues.

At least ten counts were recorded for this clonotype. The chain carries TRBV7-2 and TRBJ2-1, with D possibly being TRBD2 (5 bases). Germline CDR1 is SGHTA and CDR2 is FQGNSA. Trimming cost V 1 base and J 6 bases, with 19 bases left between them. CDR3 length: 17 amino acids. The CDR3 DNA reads TGTGCCAGCAGCTTAGTACTAGGCTCAAACTACCTCAATGAGCAGTTCTTC. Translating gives CASSLVLGSNYLNEQFF.